The rows below give T cell receptor beta chains drawn from one sample of a study of blood T cell repertoires in COVID-19. The assay was immunoSEQ multiplex PCR, and TCRdb's table has in-frame clones only and misses some. This sample has a few hundred thousand clones, with around 80% found just once. The specimen was peripheral blood. The origin of the receptors is a woman over 75 with acute or convalescent COVID-19. The CDR3 runs from the conserved cysteine through the conserved F or W. The D gene is left open where the match is weak.

j_call v_call d_call cdr3_aa
TRBJ1-6 TRBV5-6 TRBD1 CASSTGTERAPLHF
TRBJ2-1 TRBV12-3/TRBV12-4 TRBD1 CASSGQVNNEQFF
TRBJ2-3 TRBV2 . CASSESRATDTQYF
TRBJ1-1 TRBV6-5 . CASSPAADGTEAFF
TRBJ2-7 TRBV5-1 TRBD2 CASSLDSGVFYEQYF
TRBJ1-5 TRBV6-2/TRBV6-3 TRBD1 CASSYARGQTNQPQHF
TRBJ1-1 TRBV14 . CASSHAGTPTEAFF
TRBJ1-1 TRBV28 . CASSGPRQVPRDTEAFF
TRBJ1-2 TRBV2 . CASSVRGQGNGYTF
TRBJ1-2 TRBV18 TRBD1 CASSPRAGGADYGYTF
TRBJ2-1 TRBV7-3 TRBD2 CASSPTGTSNNEQFF
TRBJ2-7 TRBV27 TRBD2 CASSSLGLATIYEQYF
TRBJ1-1 TRBV10-3 . CASCRETSTEAFF
TRBJ2-7 TRBV19 TRBD1 CASSALGQVGEQYF
TRBJ2-3 TRBV27 TRBD2 CASTRPAGGATDTQYF
TRBJ2-7 TRBV6-6 . CASSYQRNRRSGEQYF
TRBJ1-4 TRBV19 . CASSMGTGGSREKLFF
TRBJ1-4 TRBV5-1 . CASSWLNEKLFF
TRBJ1-2 TRBV12-5 . CASGLGQAANYGYTF
TRBJ1-6 TRBV7-9 . CASSRQDSPLHF
TRBJ2-1 TRBV28 TRBD2 CATGLVQFNEQFF
TRBJ1-2 TRBV3-1/TRBV3-2 TRBD1 CASSQDGQGGYTF
TRBJ2-5 TRBV30 . CAWSVGAETQYF
TRBJ2-3 TRBV19 . CASRRDSWDTQYF
TRBJ1-2 TRBV12-3/TRBV12-4 . CASSYARGGYTF
TRBJ2-7 TRBV5-1 TRBD2 CASSRTSGASYEQYF
TRBJ2-2 TRBV21-1 . CASSSPKQGNTGELFF
TRBJ1-2 TRBV18 . CASSPEAHYGYTF
TRBJ1-1 TRBV5-6 . CASSLDSFSTEAFF
TRBJ1-1 TRBV29-1 . CSVGTALTEAFF
TRBJ2-2 TRBV11-2 . CASSPDSTGELFF
TRBJ1-5 TRBV9 . CASSVGTANQPQHF
TRBJ1-5 TRBV19 TRBD1 CASSTRDRDVQPQHF
TRBJ1-2 TRBV19 . CASSIWQDTNYGYTF
TRBJ1-6 TRBV6-1 TRBD1 CASSDVRGAALHF
TRBJ1-3 TRBV6-2/TRBV6-3 . CASSYGADSSGNTIYF
TRBJ1-1 TRBV6-2/TRBV6-3 TRBD1 CASSLPRDRVTFF
TRBJ2-1 TRBV28 TRBD2 CASSPGRASPIGQFF
TRBJ2-7 TRBV28 . CASSPVAPYEQYF
TRBJ2-7 TRBV19 . CASSIDRVRSEQYF
TRBJ2-3 TRBV2 . CASSEADSADTQYF
TRBJ1-1 TRBV10-3 . CAIRWTENTEAFF
TRBJ1-4 TRBV4-3 TRBD1 CASSQGQGDGEKLFF
TRBJ2-2 TRBV7-3 TRBD2 CASSPGRREGLSTGELFF
TRBJ1-2 TRBV19 . CASQEITGSSYTF
TRBJ2-7 TRBV7-2 TRBD1 CASSMDRGPYEQYF
TRBJ2-1 TRBV21-1 . CASSKVDSREQFF
TRBJ1-1 TRBV6-6 . CASSYTESNTEAFF
TRBJ1-2 TRBV19 . CASSINRVGYGYTF
TRBJ1-5 TRBV3-1/TRBV3-2 . CASSQGQAPSGPQHF
TRBJ2-7 TRBV19 . CASSSPRGYEQYF
TRBJ2-7 TRBV5-6 . CASSLGGGYGYEQYF
TRBJ2-4 TRBV6-5 TRBD2 CASSRLAGGKNIQYF
TRBJ2-7 TRBV10-1 . CASSEGGSVAHYEQYF
TRBJ2-1 TRBV9 TRBD2 CASSVRLAVYNEQFF
TRBJ1-3 TRBV10-1 . CASSAKPVAGERNTIYF
TRBJ2-1 TRBV6-6 TRBD1 CASSRSQGQGKNEQFF
TRBJ1-1 TRBV19 . CASSPWRAGLNTEAFF